The next 8 T cell receptor beta chains were all read from a single sample in a study of graft-versus-host responses after intestinal transplantation. Produced via immunoSEQ multiplex PCR; TCRdb's table is partial and in-frame only. The table records about 78,000 clones, around 89% of them present only once. Antigens for these TCRs are unknown. The sample was unstimulated CD8+ T cells sorted from spleen or lymph node cells, taken before transplant. The receptors originated from a human donor who was the organ donor for an intestinal transplant.

The chain carries TRBV7-9 and TRBJ1-5, with D possibly matching TRBD1 (5 bases). The germline V gene encodes CDR1 SEHNR and CDR2 FQNEAQ (reference sequence). The ends were cut back, 1 base at V and 5 bases at J, with 15 bases in the middle. This CDR3 comprises 16 residues. The DNA for the CDR3 is TGTGCCAGCAGCTTAGTCCCAGGGATGGTCGATCAGCCCCAGCATTTT. Translated: CASSLVPGMVDQPQHF.

The table lists this clone with a count of one. At the DNA level, this CDR3 is encoded by other sequences in the same sample as well. The chain employs TRBV5-1 and TRBJ1-5, with D maybe TRBD1 (5 bases). V gave up 0 bases and J gave up 3 bases, with 10 bases separating them. Germline-derived CDR1 and CDR2 are SGHRS and YFSETQ. The CDR3 spans 15 residues. This chain's CDR3 is CASSLGDSDNQPQHF. CDR3 DNA: TGCGCCAGCAGCTTGGGTGACAGCGACAATCAGCCCCAGCATTTT.

The chain has TRBV4-1 and TRBJ2-7; D is possibly TRBD1 (6 bases). V was cut by 2 bases and J by 3 bases, with 11 bases left in between. The germline gives CDR1 MGHRA, CDR2 YSYEKL. CDR3 length equals 14 residues. CDR3 nucleotide sequence: TGCGCCAGCAGCCAACAAATAGGGGGCTACGAGCAGTACGTC. Its protein is CASSQQIGGYEQYV.

The chain joins TRBV5-6 to TRBJ1-4; 9 bases align to TRBD1. This CDR3 region has 14 residues. Germline CDR1 SGHDT, CDR2 YYEEEE. V was pared by 3 bases and J by 10 bases, with 7 bases of the junction left unmatched. CDR3 DNA: TGTGCCAGCAGCTACGGGACAGGGACGGCAAAACTGTTTTTT. Its translation: CASSYGTGTAKLFF.

The chain joins TRBV29-1 to TRBJ1-2; D is undetermined. Deletions cut 7 bases from V and 6 bases from J, with 15 bases between. CDR1 SQVTM and CDR2 ANQGSEA come from the germline V gene. The CDR3 covers 12 residues. CDR3 residues: CSGTRAVDGYTF. The CDR3 region has the DNA TGCAGCGGAACCCGAGCTGTGGATGGCTACACCTTC.

This clone was detected a few times. The chain recombines TRBV7-8 with TRBJ1-6; TRBD1 agrees at 9 bases. The length of the CDR3 is 16 residues. V lost 4 bases and J lost 9; bases outside the gene matches: 10. Germline CDR1 is SGHVS and CDR2 is FQNEAQ. The CDR3 DNA is TGTGCCAGCAGCTACCGGGACAGGGATCTAAGTTCACCCCTCCACTTT. It translates to CASSYRDRDLSSPLHF.

This clone was detected only a few times. This sequence joins TRBV4-1 and TRBJ2-7; 12 nucleotides agree with TRBD1. The V gene's germline CDR1 is MGHRA and CDR2 YSYEKL. The CDR3 consists of 16 residues. The ends lost 0 bases at V and 6 bases at J; junction bases unmatched: 6. The DNA for the CDR3 is TGCGCCAGCAGCCAAGATTCGGGACAGGGGGCTATCGAGCAGTACGTC. Translating gives CASSQDSGQGAIEQYV.

V and J are TRBV2 and TRBJ2-3; tentatively, D is TRBD2 (5 bases). Per the germline V gene, CDR1 is SNHLY and CDR2 is FYNNEI. This CDR3 comprises 13 residues. Trimming left V 3 bases short and J 1 base short, with 5 bases between. The CDR3 loop reads CASSDGGTDTQYF. CDR3 nucleotides: TGTGCCAGCAGTGACGGGGGCACAGATACGCAGTATTTT.